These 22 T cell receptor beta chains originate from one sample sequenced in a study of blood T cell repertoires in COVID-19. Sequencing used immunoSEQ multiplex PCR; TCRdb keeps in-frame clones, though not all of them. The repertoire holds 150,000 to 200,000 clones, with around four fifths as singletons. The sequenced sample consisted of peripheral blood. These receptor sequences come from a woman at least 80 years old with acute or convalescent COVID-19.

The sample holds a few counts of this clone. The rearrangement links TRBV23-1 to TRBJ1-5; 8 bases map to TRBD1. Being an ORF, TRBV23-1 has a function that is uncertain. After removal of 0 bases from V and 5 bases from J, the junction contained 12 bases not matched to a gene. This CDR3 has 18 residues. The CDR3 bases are TGCGCCAGCAGTCAATCGGTGGGGGACAGGTCACTTTATCAGCCCCAGCATTTT. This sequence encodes CASSQSVGDRSLYQPQHF.

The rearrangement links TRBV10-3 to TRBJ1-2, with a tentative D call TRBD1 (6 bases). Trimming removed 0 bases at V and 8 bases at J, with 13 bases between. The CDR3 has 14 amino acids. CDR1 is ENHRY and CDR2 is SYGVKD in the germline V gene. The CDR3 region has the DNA TGTGCCATCAGTGAGTCATTGGGGGCCGGAGGCTACACCTTC. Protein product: CAISESLGAGGYTF.

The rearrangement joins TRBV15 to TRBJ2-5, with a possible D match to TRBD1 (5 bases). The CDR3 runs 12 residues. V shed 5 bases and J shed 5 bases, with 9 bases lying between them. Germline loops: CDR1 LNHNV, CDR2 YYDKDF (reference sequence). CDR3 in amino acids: CATSSKGETQYF. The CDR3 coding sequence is TGTGCCACCAGCTCAAAGGGGGAGACCCAGTACTTC.

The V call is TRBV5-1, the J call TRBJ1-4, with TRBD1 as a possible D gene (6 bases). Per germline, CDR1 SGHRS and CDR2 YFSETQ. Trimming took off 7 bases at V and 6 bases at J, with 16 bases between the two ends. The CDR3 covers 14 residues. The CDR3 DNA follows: TGCGCCAGCGGAATACAGGGCCTGGATGAAAAACTGTTTTTT. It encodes CASGIQGLDEKLFF.

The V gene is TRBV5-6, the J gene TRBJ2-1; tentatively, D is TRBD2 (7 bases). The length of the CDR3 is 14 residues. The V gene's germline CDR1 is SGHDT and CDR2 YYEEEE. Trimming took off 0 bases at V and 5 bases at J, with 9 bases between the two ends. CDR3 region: CASSLGGGHNEQFF. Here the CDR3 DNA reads TGTGCCAGCAGCTTGGGCGGGGGCCACAATGAGCAGTTCTTC.

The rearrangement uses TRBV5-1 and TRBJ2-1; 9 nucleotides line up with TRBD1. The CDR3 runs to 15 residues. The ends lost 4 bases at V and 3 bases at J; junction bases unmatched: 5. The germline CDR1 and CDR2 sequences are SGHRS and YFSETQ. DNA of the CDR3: TGCGCCAGCAGCCGCAGGACAGGGGACTACAATGAGCAGTTCTTC. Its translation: CASSRRTGDYNEQFF.

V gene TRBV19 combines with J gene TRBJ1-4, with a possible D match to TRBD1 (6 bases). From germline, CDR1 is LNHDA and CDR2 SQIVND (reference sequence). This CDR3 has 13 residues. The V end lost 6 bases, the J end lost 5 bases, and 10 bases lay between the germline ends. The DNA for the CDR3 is TGTGCCAGTAGGGACAGCTTGAATGAAAAACTGTTTTTT. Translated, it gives CASRDSLNEKLFF.

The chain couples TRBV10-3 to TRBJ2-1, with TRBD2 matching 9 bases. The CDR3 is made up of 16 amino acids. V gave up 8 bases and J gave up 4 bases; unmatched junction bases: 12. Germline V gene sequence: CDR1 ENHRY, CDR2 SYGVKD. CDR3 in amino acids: CAIASASGDRYNEQFF. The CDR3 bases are TGTGCCATCGCCTCGGCTAGCGGGGACCGATACAATGAGCAGTTCTTC.

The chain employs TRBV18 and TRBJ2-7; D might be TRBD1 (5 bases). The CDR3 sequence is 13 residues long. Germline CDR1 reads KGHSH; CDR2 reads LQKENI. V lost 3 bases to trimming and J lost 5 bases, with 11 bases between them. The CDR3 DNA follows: TGTGCCAGCTCACCGGACATTCCCGACGAGCAGTACTTC. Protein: CASSPDIPDEQYF.

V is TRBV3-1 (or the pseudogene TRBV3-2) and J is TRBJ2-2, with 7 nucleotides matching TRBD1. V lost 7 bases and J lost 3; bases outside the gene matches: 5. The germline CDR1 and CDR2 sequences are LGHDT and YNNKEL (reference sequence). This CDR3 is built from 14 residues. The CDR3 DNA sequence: TGTGCCAGCAAAGGGGGCAAGGACACCGGGGAGCTGTTTTTT. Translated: CASKGGKDTGELFF.

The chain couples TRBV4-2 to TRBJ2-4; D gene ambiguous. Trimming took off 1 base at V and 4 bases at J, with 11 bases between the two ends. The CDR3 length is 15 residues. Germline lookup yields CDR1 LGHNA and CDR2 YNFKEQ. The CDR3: CASSQGGRGKNIQYF. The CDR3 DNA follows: TGTGCCAGCAGCCAAGGCGGTCGAGGAAAAAACATTCAGTACTTC.

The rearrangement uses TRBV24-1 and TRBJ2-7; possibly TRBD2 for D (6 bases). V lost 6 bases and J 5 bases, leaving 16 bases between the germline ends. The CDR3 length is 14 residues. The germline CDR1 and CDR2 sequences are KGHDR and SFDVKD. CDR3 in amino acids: CATSLVGGSHEQYF. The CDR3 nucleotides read TGTGCCACCAGTTTAGTGGGGGGTAGTCACGAGCAGTACTTC.

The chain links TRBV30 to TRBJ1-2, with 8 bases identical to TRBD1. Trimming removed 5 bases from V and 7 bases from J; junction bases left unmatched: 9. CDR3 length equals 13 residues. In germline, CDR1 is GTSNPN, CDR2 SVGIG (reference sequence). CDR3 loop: CAWSPGGNSGYTF. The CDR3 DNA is TGTGCCTGGTCACCAGGGGGCAATAGTGGCTACACCTTC.

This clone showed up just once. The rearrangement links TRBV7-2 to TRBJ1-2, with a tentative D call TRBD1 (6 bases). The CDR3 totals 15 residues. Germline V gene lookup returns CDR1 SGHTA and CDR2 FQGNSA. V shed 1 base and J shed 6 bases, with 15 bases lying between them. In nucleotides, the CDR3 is TGTGCCAGCAGCTTAGAGGACAGATTTTCGCATGGCTACACCTTC. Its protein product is CASSLEDRFSHGYTF.

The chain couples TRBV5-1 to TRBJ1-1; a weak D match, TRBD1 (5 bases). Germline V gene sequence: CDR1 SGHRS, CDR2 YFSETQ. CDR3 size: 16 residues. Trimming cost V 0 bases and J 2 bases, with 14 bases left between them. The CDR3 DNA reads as TGCGCCAGCAGCTTGGGGCCAGGGCTGCTAAACACTGAAGCTTTCTTT. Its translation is CASSLGPGLLNTEAFF.

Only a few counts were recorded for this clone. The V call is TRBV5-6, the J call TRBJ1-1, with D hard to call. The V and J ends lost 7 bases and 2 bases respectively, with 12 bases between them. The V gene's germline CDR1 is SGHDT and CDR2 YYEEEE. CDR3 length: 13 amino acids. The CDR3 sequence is CASGAGVNTEAFF. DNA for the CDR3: TGTGCCAGCGGAGCCGGCGTTAACACTGAAGCTTTCTTT.

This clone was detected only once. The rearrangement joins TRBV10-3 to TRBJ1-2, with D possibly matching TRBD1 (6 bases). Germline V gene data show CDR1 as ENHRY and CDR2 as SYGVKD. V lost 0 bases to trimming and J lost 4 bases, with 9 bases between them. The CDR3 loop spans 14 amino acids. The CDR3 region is CAISESDSFYGYTF. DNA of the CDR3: TGTGCCATCAGTGAGTCGGACAGCTTCTATGGCTACACCTTC.

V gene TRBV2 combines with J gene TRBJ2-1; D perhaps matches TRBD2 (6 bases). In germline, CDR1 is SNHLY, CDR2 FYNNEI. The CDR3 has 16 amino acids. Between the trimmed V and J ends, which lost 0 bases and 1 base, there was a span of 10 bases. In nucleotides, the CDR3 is TGTGCCAGCAGTGAAGCGCGCGGGGCTTCCTACAATGAGCAGTTCTTC. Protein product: CASSEARGASYNEQFF. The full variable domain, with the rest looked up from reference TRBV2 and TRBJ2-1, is EPEVTQTPSHQVTQMGQEVILRCVPISNHLYFYWYRQILGQKVEFLVSFYNNEISEKSEIFDDQFSVERPDGSNFTLKIRSTKLEDSAMYFCASSEARGASYNEQFFGPGTRLTVL.

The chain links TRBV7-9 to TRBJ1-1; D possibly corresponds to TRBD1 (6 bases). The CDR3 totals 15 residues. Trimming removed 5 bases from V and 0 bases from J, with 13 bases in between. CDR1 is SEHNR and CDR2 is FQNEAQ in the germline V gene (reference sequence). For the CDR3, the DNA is TGTGCCAGCAGCCCCCGGACAGCCATGAACACTGAAGCTTTCTTT. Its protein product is CASSPRTAMNTEAFF.

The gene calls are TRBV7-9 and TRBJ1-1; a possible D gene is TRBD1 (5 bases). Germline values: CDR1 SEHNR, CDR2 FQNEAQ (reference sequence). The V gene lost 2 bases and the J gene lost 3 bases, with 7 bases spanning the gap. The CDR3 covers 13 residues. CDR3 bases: TGTGCCAGCAGCTTACTCAGGGACACTGAAGCTTTCTTT. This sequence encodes CASSLLRDTEAFF.

The CDR3 reads CAISGGQQETQYF. The CDR3 bases are TGTGCCATCAGTGGGGGACAGCAAGAGACCCAGTACTTC. This chain uses TRBV10-3 with TRBJ2-5; 7 bases line up with TRBD1. Germline CDR1 is ENHRY and CDR2 is SYGVKD. After removal of 4 bases from V and 2 bases from J, the junction contained 1 base not matched to a gene. The CDR3 covers 13 residues.

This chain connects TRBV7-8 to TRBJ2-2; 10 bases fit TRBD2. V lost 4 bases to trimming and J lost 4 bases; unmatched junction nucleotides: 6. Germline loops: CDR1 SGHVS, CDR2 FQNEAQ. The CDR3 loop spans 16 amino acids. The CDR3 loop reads CASSSGTSVGTGELFF. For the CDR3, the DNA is TGTGCCAGCAGCTCGGGGACTAGCGTAGGCACCGGGGAGCTGTTTTTT.